The TCR beta chain under discussion was sequenced for a study of radiotherapy plus CTLA-4 blockade in lung cancer. The trim removed 5 bases at V and 4 bases at J, leaving 6 bases unmatched. The germline V gene encodes CDR1 MNHEY and CDR2 SMNVEV (reference sequence). The CDR3 is made up of 14 amino acids. The protocol was immunoSEQ multiplex PCR, while the TCRdb copy is restricted to in-frame clones and leaves out a portion. The table has tens of thousands of clones, around 80% seen once. The receptor was derived from a human donor with non-small cell lung cancer who had stable disease on radiotherapy plus ipilimumab. The material was peripheral blood, obtained from a patient treated with radiotherapy plus ipilimumab. This chain uses TRBV27 with TRBJ1-1, with 8 bases matching TRBD1. CDR3 in amino acids: CASSPITGGTEAFF. In DNA form, the CDR3 reads TGTGCCAGCAGTCCGATTACAGGGGGCACTGAAGCTTTCTTT.